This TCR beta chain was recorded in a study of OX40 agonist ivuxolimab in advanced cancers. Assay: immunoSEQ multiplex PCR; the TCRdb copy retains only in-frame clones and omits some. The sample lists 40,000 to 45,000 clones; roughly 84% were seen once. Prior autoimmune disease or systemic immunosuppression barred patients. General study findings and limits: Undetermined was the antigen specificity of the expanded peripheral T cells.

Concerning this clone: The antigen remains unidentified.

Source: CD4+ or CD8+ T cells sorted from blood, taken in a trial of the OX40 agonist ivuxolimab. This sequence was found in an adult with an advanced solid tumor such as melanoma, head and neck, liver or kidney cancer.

CDR3 region: CASSTGMRTEAFF. The CDR3 bases are TGTGCCAGCAGCACAGGGATGAGGACTGAAGCTTTCTTT. The J gene is TRBJ1-1, the V gene TRBV6-5; D perhaps matches TRBD1 (6 bases). The CDR3 totals 13 residues. In germline, CDR1 is MNHEY, CDR2 SVGAGI. Trimming pared 6 bases from V and 5 bases from J, leaving 13 bases between.